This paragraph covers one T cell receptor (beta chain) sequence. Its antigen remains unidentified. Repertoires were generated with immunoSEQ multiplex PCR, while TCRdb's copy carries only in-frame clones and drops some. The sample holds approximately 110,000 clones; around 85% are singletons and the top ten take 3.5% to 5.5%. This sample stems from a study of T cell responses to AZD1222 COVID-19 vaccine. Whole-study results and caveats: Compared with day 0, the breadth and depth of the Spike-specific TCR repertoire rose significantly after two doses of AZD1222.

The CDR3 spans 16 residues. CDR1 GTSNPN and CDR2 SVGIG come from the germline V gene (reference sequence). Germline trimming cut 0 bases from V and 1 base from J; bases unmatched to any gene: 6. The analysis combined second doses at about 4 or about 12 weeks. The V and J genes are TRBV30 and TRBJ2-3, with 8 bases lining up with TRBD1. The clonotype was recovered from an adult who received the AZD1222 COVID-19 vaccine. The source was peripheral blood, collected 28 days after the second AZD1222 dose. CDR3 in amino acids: CAWSVSAGQGTDTQYF. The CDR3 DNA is TGTGCCTGGAGTGTATCGGCGGGACAGGGCACAGATACGCAGTATTTT.